The 3 T cell receptor beta chains listed next were all sequenced from one sample in a study of blood T cell repertoires in COVID-19. Libraries were prepared by immunoSEQ multiplex PCR; TCRdb keeps only in-frame clonotypes and omits some of them. The sample contains about 90,000 clones, roughly 78% of which appear only once. Specimen: peripheral blood. Receptor source: a woman between 65 and 79 years old with acute or convalescent COVID-19.

V gene TRBV5-1 combines with J gene TRBJ2-1, with D perhaps matching TRBD1 (6 bases). Trimming took 6 bases from V and 5 from J, leaving 18 bases between them. Germline CDR1 SGHRS, CDR2 YFSETQ. The CDR3 spans 15 residues. The CDR3 DNA is TGCGCCAGCACAGATACCGGGACAATAAACAATGAGCAGTTCTTC. Translation gives CASTDTGTINNEQFF.

V is TRBV7-9 and J is TRBJ2-6; possible D gene TRBD1, 5 bases. Trimming took 0 bases from V and 0 from J, leaving 9 bases between them. The CDR3 sequence is 17 residues long. Germline CDR1 reads SEHNR; CDR2 reads FQNEAQ (reference sequence). The CDR3 protein is CASSLARQHSGANVLTF. The CDR3 bases are TGTGCCAGCAGCTTAGCAAGACAGCACTCTGGGGCCAACGTCCTGACTTTC.

This chain uses TRBV2 with TRBJ1-5; tentative D call: TRBD1 (6 bases). V gave up 5 bases and J gave up 8 bases, with 13 bases separating them. The germline V gene has CDR1 SNHLY and CDR2 FYNNEI. This CDR3 region has 13 residues. The CDR3 is CASSFYRVEPQHF. In nucleotides, the CDR3 is TGTGCCAGCAGTTTTTACAGGGTTGAGCCCCAGCATTTT.